This T cell receptor (beta chain) appears in the sequencing data of a study of identical twins. Study-wide points: The models gave estimates that fell short of the out-of-frame TCR alpha sharing seen in monozygotic twins.

Trimming shortened V by 2 bases and J by 1 base, and 6 bases separated the two germline ends. This CDR3 spans 13 amino acids. CDR1 and CDR2 (germline): MNHEY, SVGEGT. On this clonotype itself: Its antigen is undetermined.

One entry per CDR3 protein results from TCRdb running MiXCR on the 5' RACE reads. The sample consists of roughly 720,000 distinct CDR3 sequences, 15% to 20% of them appearing once. The sample also formed part of further work on T cells expressing NK-cell markers. That paper notes: Sorted CD3+CD56+NKG2C+, CD3+CD56+NKG2C- and CD3+CD56-NKG2C+ T cells provided the TCR beta repertoires. Sequenced donors, eight in total, included seven who were HCMV-seropositive and one who was seronegative. An anti-gamma-delta TCR antibody confined sorting to alpha-beta TCR T cells across several of the experiments.

Material for sequencing was PBMCs. This chain uses TRBV6-2 or TRBV6-3 with TRBJ2-7; D is unclear. This receptor was identified in a young woman in good health. The CDR3 DNA reads TGTGCCAGCAGTTACGCGGAATCCTACGAGCAGTACTTC. It specifies CASSYAESYEQYF.